A single TCR beta chain is shown here with its context. Its antigen target is currently unknown. Base qualities are missing; no much larger clone stands one base away. The sample is drawn from a study of cytomegalovirus exposure and HLA in healthy donors (dated by TCRdb to the late 2010s). A note on the overall study: According to an earlier analysis of several hundred of the donors, roughly 180 million T cells yielded some 110 million unique TCR beta sequences and approximately 300 Gb of sequence data. Every repertoire in the discovery cohort had been generated on one and the same sequencing platform. Donor age, sex, ethnicity and CMV serostatus were compiled together with the repertoire data. Among the roughly 400 genotyped donors, approximately 82% belonged to the genetic ancestry cluster associated with self-reported Caucasian donors. A later analysis re-examined previously published TCR beta repertoires from hundreds of donors and added high-resolution HLA genotyping to investigate patterns of TCR occurrence. Roughly 300 gigabases of sequencing data and tens of millions of unique TCR sequences were included in an early release covering about 620 HLA-typed donors. Four or five DR-DQ haplotypes were handled as single units for association and clustering, since linkage in the cohort was strong. The study profiled the T cell repertoires of 500 to 800 subjects by immunosequencing and related them to cytomegalovirus serostatus. The study aimed to test whether signatures of past pathogen exposure could be identified by cataloging public T cell receptors. Across 300 to 400 genotyped donors of the cohort, an average of approximately 220,000 unique TCR beta nucleotide sequences per donor were sequenced, and roughly a sixth of those sequences were non-productive. To predict cytomegalovirus infection status, the study brought together high-throughput TCR immunosequencing, statistical association of individual TCRs with disease status, and machine learning. An earlier analysis of some 500 of the donors applied high-throughput TCR beta sequencing to assess whether each TCR beta V gene segment acted as functional or pseudogenic. A later genetic analysis used genome-wide SNP genotypes for about three fifths of the 666 donors, treating that subset as a discovery cohort. Along with the approximately 650-subject first cohort, a separate validation cohort of more than 90 different subjects was used. In the later analysis, no new phenotypic data were used to find candidate immune exposures; instead, reliance was placed on TCR beta sequences and their occurrence across donors. The number of donors typed differed by locus, with 629-630 for A, B, C, DRB1 and DQB1, 522 for DQA1, some 570 for DPA1, and under 490 for DPB1. Class I and class II HLA loci were covered by the typing at four-digit resolution.

Trimming takes 4 bases off V and 0 bases off J; junction bases not matched to a gene: 11. The CDR3 sequence holds 17 residues, the cysteine and phenylalanine included. Kept here is only the CDR3 DNA, which spans 51 bases and is read in frame from base 1. CDR1 and CDR2 were assigned from the germline V gene (reference sequence) as MNHEY and SMNVEV. The cohort was made up of hundreds of healthy bone marrow donors. At the time of sampling, every cohort member was nominally healthy, though immune exposures that went unrecorded were likely present. The donor tested CMV seronegative, placing the donor among the approximately 400 seronegative members of the cohort. A peripheral blood sample was collected from each donor, and TCR beta sequencing was performed on peripheral blood mononuclear cells. Genomic DNA extraction from the blood cell samples was performed with the Qiagen DNeasy Blood Extraction Kit.

The library was prepared using the immunoSEQ multiplex PCR assay. For the multiplex PCR, a mixture combining 60 forward primers for TCR Vbeta segments and 13 reverse primers for TCR Jbeta segments was used. A multiplex PCR assay on genomic DNA amplified the CDR3 region of rearranged TCR beta genes. Amplified TCR beta libraries were sequenced as 87-base-pair reads on the Illumina HiSeq System. The original methods were these. Across the roughly 640 repertoires, a later analysis counted some 81 million unique TCR beta chains, approximately 12 million of which were shared by at least two donors. Raw reads were error-corrected and collapsed into unique sequences with a nearest-neighbor algorithm that merged closely related sequences to remove PCR and sequencing errors. CDR3 sequences were aligned to IMGT reference sequences to assign V, D and J gene segments. Each retained sequence needed at least a six-nucleotide match to both a V gene segment and a J gene segment. Rearrangements were called productive when the CDR3 lacked stop codons and stayed in frame with V and J; all others were non-productive. Following IMGT convention, CDR3 was defined as the stretch from the second conserved V-encoded cysteine to the conserved J-encoded phenylalanine. In an earlier analysis of around 540 of the donors, sequences lacking an unambiguous match to a single V gene segment were excluded. An earlier analysis of about 600 of the donors called V segments functional above 56.7% productive rearrangements and segregating when the between-donor standard deviation exceeded 5%. To diagnose cytomegalovirus status from the catalog of TCR beta chain sequences, a statistical classification framework was built. A later analysis assigned V and J genes by comparing TCR nucleotide sequences with IMGT/GENE-DB human TR gene sequences. The TCRdist pipeline was used in a later analysis to assign CDR3 sequences and most-parsimonious VDJ recombination scenarios. A later analysis defined each TCR beta chain by its CDR3 amino acid sequence plus V-gene family, and excluded reads lacking a unique V-gene family. In a later analysis, 450 to 600 highly shared, low-generation-probability nucleotide sequences were removed to address suspected cross-contamination and a sequencing artifact. For each public chain, a later analysis derived a clonal expansion index from normalized ranks of inferred template counts within each repertoire. A later analysis computed generation probabilities with a VDJ recombination model fitted to out-of-frame rearrangements, and checked the results against IGoR. In a later analysis, hypergeometric tests were used to score TCR-TCR, TCR-HLA and TCR-CMV co-occurrence, with a repertoire-size bias correction applied to TCR pairs. False discovery rates were estimated in a later analysis by permuting HLA or CMV assignments 20 times. A later analysis grouped co-occurring TCRs with DBSCAN, adding TCRdist sequence similarity when clustering within HLA-allele-positive subsets. Co-occurrence clustering excluded repertoires with fewer than 30,000 or more than 120,000 public chains, plus five with anomalous nucleotide sharing. TCRdb retrieved this table from immuneACCESS and kept in-frame rearrangements only. Not all clones are present; in checked studies, unresolved V genes account for under half, and no reason is known for the remainder. Clone size and V and J calls were adopted from that table, with D and trimming inferred from the DNA. This sample is represented by some 130,000 clones; 75% to 85% of them were singletons. The top ten clones comprise approximately 1.4% of the sample.

Summary of the overall study and its limitations: Assigning TCR associations to individual alleles was difficult when HLA alleles, especially DR and DQ, strongly co-occurred. Most TCR sequences were seen in very few donors, while some public TCRs were found in many individuals. A later analysis found that most CMV-associated TCR beta chains appeared HLA-restricted, with HLA associations seemingly driven largely by CMV exposure. A further reported finding was that TCR beta sequences accurately predicted the HLA-A and HLA-B alleles for most subjects in the first cohort. It was suggested by the authors that the approach could potentially be generalized to other disease states and immunological phenotypes. In a later analysis, HLA-associated TCR beta chains showed more clonal expansion and lower generation probabilities than non-associated chains that were equally common. Specific HLA alleles were associated with 15,000 to 20,000 TCR beta sequences at a false discovery rate of 0.05 in a later analysis. Cytomegalovirus status was reported to be diagnosed by the classifier with high specificity and sensitivity in both the original and validation cohorts. Linkage disequilibrium might explain the correlated functional status among segregating V segments, but an unknown experimental factor could not be ruled out. In an earlier analysis of more than 500 of the donors, most TCR beta V segments appeared in productive rearrangements about 90% or about 30% of the time, broadly matching IMGT annotations. In a later analysis, the rate of TCR association differed among HLA loci, with DRB1 alleles having the most associated TCRs and HLA-C alleles having the fewest. Because HLA typing was missing for some donors at each locus, association tests included only the typed subset. Immune exposure information for the cohort was limited to CMV serostatus. Because the 87-base-pair reads could not distinguish some IMGT-functional V segments, including TRBV6-2 and TRBV6-3, those segments were excluded. A cluster of highly shared sequence variants was judged likely to be a technical artifact of the sequencing pipeline. A later analysis reported that several top co-occurrence clusters appeared linked to parvovirus B19, influenza, CMV and Epstein-Barr virus. The cohort was sequenced for TCR beta chains only, and without alpha or paired-chain data the features that could be detected were limited. An association between a missense DCLRE1C variant and V-gene and J-gene trimming of TCR beta chains was found in a later genetic analysis and replicated in an independent cohort. The earlier analysis of some 540 of the donors excluded approximately 17 rarely observed V segments, including chromosome 9 orphons, because counts were too low. Presence/absence analyses assumed roughly uniform sequencing depth across donors, an assumption that may not hold. According to a later genetic analysis, donors in an Asian-associated ancestry cluster had fewer N-insertions in productive TCRs than the approximately 700-donor mean. The study listed over 150 TCR beta chains as associated with cytomegalovirus. A few of the identified cytomegalovirus-associated TCR beta chains were confirmed in vitro to be specific for cytomegalovirus antigens.

The sequence derives from a woman in her forties in good health and CMV-seronegative. This receptor chain uses TRBV27 and TRBJ2-5, and TRBD1 matches 7 of the central bases. The sequenced sample consisted of PBMCs. The nucleotide sequence reads as follows: TGTGCCAGCAGTTCCACAGGACAGGTGAAGTACCAAGAGACCCAGTACTTC. Translated, this is CASSSTGQVKYQETQYF.